Below, 16 T cell receptor beta chains from the same sample are listed, as sequenced in a study of T cells in Graves' hyperthyroidism and ophthalmopathy. The investigators amplified TCR beta CDR3 regions from RNA transcripts. First-round RT-PCR with HTBI primers amplified the TCR CDR3 region. From the multiplex PCR reads, TCRdb called clonotypes with MiXCR, one entry per CDR3 protein. The sample holds more than 150,000 distinct CDR3 sequences, over 15% seen once. Sequencing input: blood. Every receptor here comes from a woman aged 45-59 years with Graves' hyperthyroidism.

The CDR3, as DNA: TGTGCCAGCAGCTCGGACAGATCAAATGAGCAGTTCTTC. Residues: CASSSDRSNEQFF. V usage is TRBV7-3 and J usage is TRBJ2-1; possibly TRBD1 for D (6 bases). Germline lookup yields CDR1 SGHTA and CDR2 FQGTGA. The CDR3 sequence is 13 residues long. Between the trimmed V and J ends, which lost 4 bases and 7 bases, there was a span of 11 bases.

This clonotype was found a few times. Here the CDR3 DNA reads TGCAGCGTTGAAGAAGTAGGGGACGGCTACACCTTC. Its protein product is CSVEEVGDGYTF. J is TRBJ1-2 and V is TRBV29-1, with D possibly being TRBD1 (5 bases). Germline CDR1 and CDR2: SQVTM and ANQGSEA. The CDR3 is made up of 12 amino acids. V gave up 0 bases and J gave up 8 bases, with 10 bases separating them.

The table lists this clonotype with many counts. The rearrangement uses TRBV19 and TRBJ1-5; no clear D gene. The CDR3 length is 14 residues. The germline V and J ends were trimmed by 3 bases and 7 bases, with 13 bases remaining between them. The V gene's germline CDR1 is LNHDA and CDR2 SQIVND (reference sequence). This CDR3 reads CASSILGRPQPQHF. CDR3 coding DNA: TGTGCCAGTAGTATTCTTGGGAGACCGCAGCCCCAGCATTTT.

The V call is TRBV14, the J call TRBJ2-3; D ambiguous. CDR1 is SGHDN, CDR2 FVKESK, per germline. V was clipped by 1 base and J by 2 bases, with 13 bases between them. CDR3 length equals 16 residues. CDR3 in DNA: TGTGCCAGCAGCCAAGCTGAGGTTAGACACACAGATACGCAGTATTTT. This codes for CASSQAEVRHTDTQYF. The entire variable domain, with the rest obtained from reference TRBV14 and TRBJ2-3, is as follows: EAGVTQFPSHSVIEKGQTVTLRCDPISGHDNLYWYRRVMGKEIKFLLHFVKESKQDESGMPNNRFLAERTGGTYSTLKVQPAELEDSGVYFCASSQAEVRHTDTQYFGPGTRLTVL.

This clonotype showed up many times. The chain carries TRBV28 and TRBJ1-2; 7 bases match TRBD1. V lost 1 base to trimming and J lost 8 bases; unmatched junction nucleotides: 4. The germline gives CDR1 MDHEN, CDR2 SYDVKM. There are 13 residues in the CDR3. CDR3: CASSLSTGRGYTF. The CDR3 DNA reads TGTGCCAGCAGTTTATCGACAGGGAGAGGCTACACCTTC.

In its sample, this clonotype was seen many times. This chain connects TRBV14 to TRBJ1-1, with TRBD1 matching over 7 bases. The junction had 6 bases not matched to a gene; V was cut back by 3 bases and J by 8 bases. Per germline, CDR1 SGHDN and CDR2 FVKESK. The CDR3 runs to 13 residues. CDR3 sequence reads: CASSQEWTGEAFF. The CDR3 DNA sequence: TGTGCCAGCAGCCAGGAGTGGACAGGCGAAGCTTTCTTT.

A single count supports this clonotype. The chain links TRBV4-1 to TRBJ2-3; D may be TRBD2 (6 bases). V gave up 1 base and J gave up 2 bases, with 19 bases separating them. The CDR3 is made up of 18 amino acids. The germline V gene has CDR1 MGHRA and CDR2 YSYEKL. In DNA, the CDR3 is TGCGCCAGCAGCCAAGGAGGGGAGGCCCCGCTGGACACAGATACGCAGTATTTT. This codes for CASSQGGEAPLDTDTQYF.

This clonotype was seen a handful of times. The gene calls are TRBV4-1 and TRBJ1-3, with D possibly being TRBD1 (6 bases). Germline lookup yields CDR1 MGHRA and CDR2 YSYEKL. CDR3 length equals 17 residues. V lost 5 bases to trimming and J lost 3 bases, with 20 bases between them. CDR3 region: CASSTRTEGTVGNTIYF. The DNA of the CDR3 is TGCGCCAGCAGCACACGGACAGAGGGAACTGTTGGAAACACCATATATTTT.

Many counts were recorded for this clonotype. The chain links TRBV27 to TRBJ1-1; 7 bases align to TRBD1. Germline CDR1 is MNHEY and CDR2 is SMNVEV (reference sequence). The ends lost 5 bases at V and 3 bases at J; junction bases unmatched: 6. The CDR3 totals 14 residues. The CDR3 here is CASSPLTGYTEAFF. CDR3 in DNA: TGTGCCAGCAGTCCCCTGACAGGGTACACTGAAGCTTTCTTT.

This clonotype was observed at least ten times. The genes are TRBV5-8 and TRBJ1-4; D uncertain. This CDR3 has 15 residues. Germline V gene data show CDR1 as SGHTS and CDR2 as YDEGEE. Deletions cut 4 bases from V and 2 bases from J, with 12 bases between. CDR3 sequence: CASSASVTTNEKLFF. CDR3 sequence (DNA): TGTGCCAGCAGCGCCTCAGTGACGACTAATGAAAAACTGTTTTTT.

In its sample, this clonotype was seen many times. The chain recombines TRBV28 with TRBJ2-5; D might be TRBD1 or TRBD2, each matching 5 bases. The CDR3 extends over 15 amino acids. The V end lost 2 bases, the J end lost 2 bases, and 12 bases lay between the germline ends. Germline CDR1 reads MDHEN; CDR2 reads SYDVKM. Here the CDR3 reads CASSLMGDGQETQYF. The CDR3 DNA is TGTGCCAGCAGTTTAATGGGGGACGGACAAGAGACCCAGTACTTC.

The chain joins TRBV5-1 to TRBJ2-1; D is perhaps TRBD1 (5 bases). CDR3 length: 15 amino acids. Germline V gene sequence: CDR1 SGHRS, CDR2 YFSETQ. V was pared by 4 bases and J by 0 bases, with 11 bases between. CDR3 coding DNA: TGCGCCAGCAGCCAGACAGCGAGCTCCTACAATGAGCAGTTCTTC. It codes for CASSQTASSYNEQFF.

This clonotype was seen ten or more times. V usage is TRBV7-9 and J usage is TRBJ2-7; 7 bases match TRBD1. V was pared by 4 bases and J by 0 bases, with 3 bases of the junction left unmatched. The CDR3 runs to 14 residues. CDR1 and CDR2 (germline): SEHNR, FQNEAQ (reference sequence). CDR3: CASSSNRGSYEQYF. The CDR3 DNA is TGTGCCAGCAGCTCCAACAGGGGCTCCTACGAGCAGTACTTC.

This clonotype was recorded many times. Here the CDR3 reads CASSPRTDAYNEQFF. The CDR3 DNA sequence: TGTGCCAGCAGCCCTCGGACTGACGCATACAATGAGCAGTTCTTC. The chain has TRBV7-9 and TRBJ2-1; D might be TRBD2 (5 bases). The CDR3 totals 15 residues. Trimming stripped 5 bases from V and 4 bases from J, with 15 bases between. The germline gives CDR1 SEHNR, CDR2 FQNEAQ (reference sequence).

V and J are TRBV24-1 and TRBJ2-7; the match to TRBD2 covers 13 bases. Germline V CDR1 and CDR2: KGHDR, SFDVKD. J gave up 1 base and V 2 bases, and 1 base lay outside the gene matches. The CDR3 covers 16 residues. CDR3 sequence reads: CATSDWTSGGSYEQYF. Written as DNA, the CDR3 is TGTGCCACCAGTGATTGGACTAGCGGGGGATCCTACGAGCAGTACTTC.

This clonotype occurred many times. The rearrangement links TRBV10-3 to TRBJ2-1, with 12 bases identical to TRBD1. Germline CDR1 ENHRY, CDR2 SYGVKD. The CDR3 loop spans 16 amino acids. V lost 2 bases, J lost 6 bases, and 5 bases stayed unmatched. CDR3 in amino acids: CAISEPGTGGFNEQFF. In nucleotides, the CDR3 is TGTGCCATCAGTGAGCCCGGGACAGGGGGCTTCAATGAGCAGTTCTTC.